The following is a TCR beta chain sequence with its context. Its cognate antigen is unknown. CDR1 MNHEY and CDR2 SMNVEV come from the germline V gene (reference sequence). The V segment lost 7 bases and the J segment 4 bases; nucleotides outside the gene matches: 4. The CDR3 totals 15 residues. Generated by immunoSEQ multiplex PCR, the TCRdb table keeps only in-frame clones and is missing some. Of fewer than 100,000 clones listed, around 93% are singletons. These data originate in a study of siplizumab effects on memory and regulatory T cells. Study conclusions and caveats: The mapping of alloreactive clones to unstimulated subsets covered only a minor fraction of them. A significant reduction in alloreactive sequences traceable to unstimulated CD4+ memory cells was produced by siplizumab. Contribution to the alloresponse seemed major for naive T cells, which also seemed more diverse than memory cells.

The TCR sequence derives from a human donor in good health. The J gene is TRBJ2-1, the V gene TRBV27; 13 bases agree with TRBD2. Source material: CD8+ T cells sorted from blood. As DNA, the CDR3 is TGTGCCAGCAACGAACTAGCGGGAGGGTACAATGAGCAGTTCTTC. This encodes CASNELAGGYNEQFF.